This T cell receptor beta chain was sequenced for a study of identical twins. Study outcomes and limitations: Excess sharing between twins was weaker in beta out-of-frame sequences.

Germline-derived CDR1 and CDR2 are LNHNV and YYDKDF (reference sequence). Trimming stripped 0 bases from V and 0 bases from J, with 6 bases between. CDR3 length: 14 amino acids. TCRdb called the 5' RACE reads again in MiXCR, with one record for every CDR3 protein. The sample contains 350,000 to 600,000 distinct CDR3 sequences, about 14% of which appear only once. This clonotype was picked up a small number of times. No antigen is known for it. The same sample was also used in a study of yellow fever vaccine responses in identical twins.

The J gene is TRBJ2-7, the V gene TRBV15; D is unresolved. The receptor comes from a young woman in good health. The sequencing sample was made of CD4+ T cells sorted from blood. DNA for the CDR3: TGTGCCACCAGCAGAGATCCCTTCTCCTACGAGCAGTACTTC. This gives the protein CATSRDPFSYEQYF.